Each of the 5 T cell receptor beta chains below was sequenced from the same sample in a study of cytomegalovirus exposure and HLA in healthy donors (dated by TCRdb to the late 2010s). Library preparation used the immunoSEQ multiplex PCR assay. A mixture of 60 forward primers for TCR Vbeta segments and 13 reverse primers for TCR Jbeta segments was used in the multiplex PCR. Drawn from immuneACCESS, this table holds only the in-frame rearrangements with V and J called that TCRdb kept. Clones are partly lost; checked studies trace under half to an unresolved V gene and leave the rest unexplained. Within this sample are 110,000 or so clones, with less than 85% of them counted one time only. The top ten clones comprise around 8.4% of the sample. Material: PBMCs. The receptors were sampled from a middle-aged man in good health and CMV-seropositive.

The chain has TRBV27 and TRBJ2-2; maybe TRBD1 (7 bases). The CDR3 spans 19 residues. Germline loops: CDR1 MNHEY, CDR2 SMNVEV (reference sequence). V lost 4 bases, J lost 4 bases, and 25 bases lay in between. The CDR3 reads CASSSRGTALLGSTGELFF. DNA of the CDR3: TGTGCCAGCAGTTCTCGCGGGACAGCTCTTTTGGGTAGCACCGGGGAGCTGTTTTTT.

A word on this clone: At one of its ends the junction is not consistent with the germline gene, which may arise from a read error. The V gene is TRBV7-7, the J gene TRBJ2-5; D is uncertain. The CDR3 spans 13 residues. Germline V gives CDR1 SSHAT, CDR2 FNYEAQ (reference sequence). CDR3 DNA: TGTGCTAGCAGCTATGTTCAGAAAGAGACCCAGTACTTC. Its translation: CASSYVQKETQYF.

As regards this clone: Compared with germline, one end of the junction differs, possibly owing to a read error. The J gene is TRBJ2-6, the V gene TRBV5-4, with D perhaps matching TRBD1 (5 bases). Germline V gives CDR1 SGHNT, CDR2 YYREEE (reference sequence). The CDR3 runs to 15 residues. CDR3 sequence: CASSFDSSGANGLTF. CDR3 DNA: TGTGCCAGCAGCTTCGACAGCTCTGGGGCCAACGGCCTGACTTTC.

This clone is a singleton in its sample. The V gene is TRBV30, the J gene TRBJ2-2, with TRBD2 identical over 8 bases. Germline values: CDR1 GTSNPN, CDR2 SVGIG (reference sequence). Trimming removed 5 bases from V and 2 bases from J; junction bases left unmatched: 4. This CDR3 region has 14 residues. This chain's CDR3 is CAWFAGGNTGELFF. The CDR3 DNA reads as TGTGCCTGGTTCGCGGGAGGCAACACCGGGGAGCTGTTTTTT.

This clone was counted between two and nine times. This chain uses TRBV11-2 with TRBJ1-3, with 9 nucleotides matching TRBD1. V lost 2 bases and J lost 4; bases outside the gene matches: 3. This CDR3 comprises 15 residues. Per the germline V gene, CDR1 is SGHAT and CDR2 is FQNNGV. The CDR3 DNA reads TGTGCCAGCAGCTTAAACAGGGGGCTGGGAAACACCATATATTTT. This sequence encodes CASSLNRGLGNTIYF.